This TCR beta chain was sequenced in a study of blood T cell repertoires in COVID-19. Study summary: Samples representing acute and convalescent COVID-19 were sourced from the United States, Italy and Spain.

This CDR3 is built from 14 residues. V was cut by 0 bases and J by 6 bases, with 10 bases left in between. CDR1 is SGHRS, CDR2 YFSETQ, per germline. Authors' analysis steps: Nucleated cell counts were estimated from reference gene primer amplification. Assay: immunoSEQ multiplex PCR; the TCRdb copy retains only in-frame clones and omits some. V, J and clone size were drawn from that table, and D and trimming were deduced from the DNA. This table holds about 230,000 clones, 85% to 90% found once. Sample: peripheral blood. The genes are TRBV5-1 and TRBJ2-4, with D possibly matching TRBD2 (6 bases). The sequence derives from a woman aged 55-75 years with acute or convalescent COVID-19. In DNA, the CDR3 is TGCGCCAGCAGCTTGGTAGCGGACCCAAACATTCAGTACTTC. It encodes CASSLVADPNIQYF.